The next 3 T cell receptor beta chains were all read from a single sample in a study of cytomegalovirus exposure and HLA in healthy donors. This PCR relied on a set of 60 Vbeta primers and 13 Jbeta primers. Some clones are missing from TCRdb's copy, which holds only in-frame ones; the method was immunoSEQ multiplex PCR. Altogether about 150,000 clones are present, approximately 80% being singletons, with the ten largest covering 5% to 7%. The sequenced sample consisted of PBMCs. The receptors here all came from a man in his fifties in good health and CMV-seropositive.

The V call is TRBV6-1, the J call TRBJ1-5; the D is unclear. The CDR3 is 16 amino acids. Trimming stripped 5 bases from V and 0 bases from J, with 14 bases between. The germline gives CDR1 MNHNS, CDR2 SASEGT. This chain's CDR3 is CASSQDTSLSNQPQHF. CDR3 bases: TGTGCCAGCAGTCAAGATACTAGCCTTAGCAATCAGCCCCAGCATTTT.

The gene calls are TRBV9 and TRBJ2-2; the D is unclear. Trimming left V 4 bases short and J 4 bases short, with 14 bases between. The CDR3 is 15 amino acids. The germline gives CDR1 SGDLS, CDR2 YYNGEE. CDR3 in DNA: TGTGCCAGCAGCCCTGACGCGGAGCTCACCGGGGAGCTGTTTTTT. The encoded protein is CASSPDAELTGELFF.

V usage is TRBV6-1 and J usage is TRBJ2-5; 15 bases align to TRBD2. This CDR3 has 16 amino acids. Germline-derived CDR1 and CDR2 are MNHNS and SASEGT. V was pared by 4 bases and J by 5 bases, with 5 bases of the junction left unmatched. CDR3 coding DNA: TGTGCCAGCAGTGGTGGACTAGCGGGAGGGCCGGAGACCCAGTACTTC. This sequence encodes CASSGGLAGGPETQYF.